What follows describes a single T cell receptor beta chain. The target antigen is unknown. Using immunoSEQ multiplex PCR, the repertoire was profiled, and TCRdb retains in-frame clones only, with some absent. The sample has 90,000 to 130,000 clones, 85% to 95% seen once. The CDR3 covers 14 residues. Unmatched junction bases numbered 7, after V lost 5 bases and J lost 7 bases. CDR1 is SNHLY, CDR2 FYNNEI, per germline. These data are taken from a study of T cell responses to AZD1222 COVID-19 vaccine. The study's findings and limits: It was only five to seven AZD1222 recipients who were seropositive at baseline.

This TCR came from an adult in good health. The source material was peripheral blood, sampled on day 0 of AZD1222 vaccination. J is TRBJ1-4 and V is TRBV2, with 7 nucleotides matching TRBD1. DNA of the CDR3: TGTGCCAGCAGTCCCGACAGGGCGGGTGAAAAACTGTTTTTT. It specifies CASSPDRAGEKLFF.